This T cell receptor (beta chain) was identified during a study of cytomegalovirus exposure and HLA in healthy donors. About the study: The 95 to 150 validation repertoires, a later analysis reported, used the same platform as the approximately 670 first-cohort repertoires. Findings and caveats of the study: Investigators reported 164 TCR beta chains as tied to cytomegalovirus.

Sequenced by immunoSEQ multiplex PCR; TCRdb stores in-frame clones only, minus some. The sample has 150,000 to 200,000 clones; about 89% are singletons. Regarding this clone: Its antigen is currently unknown.

CDR3 length: 13 residues. Germline V lookup: CDR1 WSHSY, CDR2 SAAADI. V shed 5 bases and J shed 2 bases, with 9 bases lying between them. The donors were part of the roughly 110-subject validation cohort, which stood apart from the approximately 700-subject first cohort. Sequences were obtained from PBMCs. The rearrangement joins TRBV10-2 to TRBJ2-5; D might be TRBD1 (5 bases). This receptor was obtained from a woman between 18 and 29 years old in good health and CMV-seropositive. The chain's CDR3 is CASSPQGQETQYF. CDR3 bases: TGCGCCAGCAGTCCCCAGGGACAAGAGACCCAGTACTTC.